The rows below give T cell receptor beta chains drawn from one sample of a study of T-cell reconstitution after alpha-beta-depleted transplantation in children. TCRdb re-called the PCR reads through MiXCR, storing one row per CDR3 protein. Of around 440,000 distinct CDR3 sequences listed, roughly 10% are singletons. Here the sequenced sample was PBMCs, taken before TCRalphabeta/CD19-depleted stem cell transplant. The source of these receptors is a child under 10 years old with inherited bone marrow failure, due to receive a stem cell transplant. CDR3s include the opening cysteine and the closing phenylalanine or tryptophan. The D gene is left open where the match is weak. The size field is filled for only some rows; it gives once, few, many or a size class.

CDR3aa: CASSLVPEETQYF
CDR3nt: TGCGCCAGCAGCTTGGTCCCAGAAGAGACCCAGTACTTC
d_gene: NA
len: 13
v_gene: TRBV5-1
j_gene: TRBJ2-5
abundance: many

CDR3aa: CASSATVANYGYTF
CDR3nt: TGTGCCAGCAGCGCGACCGTAGCTAACTATGGCTACACCTTC
d_gene: NA
len: 14
v_gene: TRBV7-9
j_gene: TRBJ1-2
abundance: many

CDR3aa: CASSQRDSRRTLHF
CDR3nt: TGTGCCAGCAGCCAACGGGACAGCCGAAGAACCCTCCACTTT
d_gene: TRBD1
len: 14
v_gene: TRBV7-8
j_gene: TRBJ1-6
abundance: many

CDR3aa: CASIFSGGFSYNEQFF
CDR3nt: TGTGCCAGCATCTTTAGCGGGGGGTTCTCCTACAATGAGCAGTTCTTC
d_gene: TRBD2
len: 16
v_gene: TRBV6-2/TRBV6-3
j_gene: TRBJ2-1
abundance: few

CDR3aa: CASSQEMDSSYEQYF
CDR3nt: TGTGCCAGCAGCCAAGAAATGGACAGCTCCTACGAGCAGTACTTC
d_gene: NA
len: 15
v_gene: TRBV4-2
j_gene: TRBJ2-7
abundance: many

CDR3aa: CASSFEDISTDTQYF
CDR3nt: TGTGCCAGCAGTTTCGAAGACATTAGCACAGATACGCAGTATTTT
d_gene: NA
len: 15
v_gene: TRBV28
j_gene: TRBJ2-3
abundance: NA

CDR3aa: CASSFDRLNTEAFF
CDR3nt: TGCGCCAGCAGCTTCGACAGACTGAACACTGAAGCTTTCTTT
d_gene: NA
len: 14
v_gene: TRBV5-1
j_gene: TRBJ1-1
abundance: NA

CDR3aa: CASSQVSAGGATYEQYF
CDR3nt: TGCGCCAGCAGCCAAGTCTCCGCTGGGGGGGCGACCTACGAGCAGTACTTC
d_gene: NA
len: 17
v_gene: TRBV4-3
j_gene: TRBJ2-7
abundance: many

CDR3aa: CASSFGTNNEQFF
CDR3nt: TGTGCCAGCAGTTTCGGGACTAACAATGAGCAGTTCTTC
d_gene: TRBD2
len: 13
v_gene: TRBV27
j_gene: TRBJ2-1
abundance: many

CDR3aa: CASRPSGPTDTQYF
CDR3nt: TGTGCCAGCAGGCCGTCAGGGCCAACAGATACGCAGTATTTT
d_gene: NA
len: 14
v_gene: TRBV12-3/TRBV12-4
j_gene: TRBJ2-3
abundance: NA

CDR3aa: CASSSLAGYRETQYF
CDR3nt: TGTGCCAGCAGTTCATTAGCGGGGTATCGCGAGACCCAGTACTTC
d_gene: TRBD2
len: 15
v_gene: TRBV6-5
j_gene: TRBJ2-5
abundance: few

CDR3aa: CSVAEGGFDEQYF
CDR3nt: TGCAGCGTTGCCGAGGGCGGGTTTGACGAGCAGTACTTC
d_gene: NA
len: 13
v_gene: TRBV29-1
j_gene: TRBJ2-7
abundance: many

CDR3aa: CASSFAGPSTDTQYF
CDR3nt: TGTGCCAGCAGTTTCGCGGGCCCTAGCACAGATACGCAGTATTTT
d_gene: NA
len: 15
v_gene: TRBV12-3/TRBV12-4
j_gene: TRBJ2-3
abundance: NA

CDR3aa: CASSLDIRDRGNNEQFF
CDR3nt: TGTGCCAGCAGCTTAGATATCCGGGACAGGGGTAACAATGAGCAGTTCTTC
d_gene: TRBD1
len: 17
v_gene: TRBV11-2
j_gene: TRBJ2-1
abundance: many

CDR3aa: CASSPEFGAEEQFF
CDR3nt: TGTGCCAGCAGCCCCGAGTTCGGCGCCGAGGAGCAGTTCTTC
d_gene: NA
len: 14
v_gene: TRBV4-2
j_gene: TRBJ2-1
abundance: many

CDR3aa: CASRSGAGRTGELFF
CDR3nt: TGTGCCAGCAGAAGTGGGGCAGGACGCACCGGGGAGCTGTTTTTT
d_gene: NA
len: 15
v_gene: TRBV12-3/TRBV12-4
j_gene: TRBJ2-2
abundance: many

CDR3aa: CASSSLSTGVDTIYF
CDR3nt: TGTGCCAGCAGCTCCCTTTCCACAGGGGTGGACACCATATATTTT
d_gene: TRBD1
len: 15
v_gene: TRBV7-2
j_gene: TRBJ1-3
abundance: many

CDR3aa: CASSPAFTDTQYF
CDR3nt: TGTGCCAGCAGCCCCGCCTTCACAGATACGCAGTATTTT
d_gene: NA
len: 13
v_gene: TRBV7-2
j_gene: TRBJ2-3
abundance: many

CDR3aa: CASRPDRGGTKNIQYF
CDR3nt: TGTGCCAGCAGACCGGACAGGGGAGGGACCAAAAACATTCAGTACTTC
d_gene: TRBD1
len: 16
v_gene: TRBV2
j_gene: TRBJ2-4
abundance: many

CDR3aa: CASSEPGTGGQTQYF
CDR3nt: TGTGCCAGCAGTGAACCCGGGACAGGGGGACAGACCCAGTACTTC
d_gene: TRBD1
len: 15
v_gene: TRBV25-1
j_gene: TRBJ2-5
abundance: NA

CDR3aa: CASSSSGTVAYNEQFF
CDR3nt: TGTGCCAGCAGCTCATCGGGGACAGTTGCCTACAATGAGCAGTTCTTC
d_gene: TRBD1
len: 16
v_gene: TRBV7-9
j_gene: TRBJ2-1
abundance: many

CDR3aa: CASSRDRADEKLFF
CDR3nt: TGTGCCAGCAGCCGAGACAGGGCGGATGAAAAACTGTTTTTT
d_gene: TRBD1
len: 14
v_gene: TRBV5-4
j_gene: TRBJ1-4
abundance: few

CDR3aa: CASSLMAGEADTQYF
CDR3nt: TGTGCCAGCAGCTTGATGGCGGGAGAGGCAGATACGCAGTATTTT
d_gene: TRBD2
len: 15
v_gene: TRBV5-5
j_gene: TRBJ2-3
abundance: many

CDR3aa: CASSLGVAGQETQYF
CDR3nt: TGTGCCAGCAGCCTAGGGGTGGCGGGGCAAGAGACCCAGTACTTC
d_gene: NA
len: 15
v_gene: TRBV12-3/TRBV12-4
j_gene: TRBJ2-5
abundance: many

CDR3aa: CASSMGSRARTEAFF
CDR3nt: TGTGCCAGTAGTATGGGCTCCAGGGCGCGCACTGAAGCTTTCTTT
d_gene: NA
len: 15
v_gene: TRBV19
j_gene: TRBJ1-1
abundance: NA

CDR3aa: CASSYSGRGDGTGELFF
CDR3nt: TGTGCCAGCAGTTACTCAGGACGGGGGGACGGCACCGGGGAGCTGTTTTTT
d_gene: TRBD2
len: 17
v_gene: TRBV6-5
j_gene: TRBJ2-2
abundance: many

CDR3aa: CASSQGGLAFSRELFF
CDR3nt: TGTGCCAGCAGCCAAGGGGGACTAGCGTTCTCCCGGGAGCTGTTTTTT
d_gene: TRBD2
len: 16
v_gene: TRBV3-1
j_gene: TRBJ2-2
abundance: many

CDR3aa: CASSVSGSASYEQYF
CDR3nt: TGCGCCAGCAGCGTAAGCGGGAGTGCCTCCTACGAGCAGTACTTC
d_gene: TRBD2
len: 15
v_gene: TRBV5-1
j_gene: TRBJ2-7
abundance: many

CDR3aa: CASSARHRTLYNEQFF
CDR3nt: TGTGCCAGCAGCGCCCGACATAGAACCCTCTACAATGAGCAGTTCTTC
d_gene: NA
len: 16
v_gene: TRBV7-9
j_gene: TRBJ2-1
abundance: NA

CDR3aa: CSVVASSYEQYF
CDR3nt: TGCAGCGTTGTGGCCAGCTCCTACGAGCAGTACTTC
d_gene: NA
len: 12
v_gene: TRBV29-1
j_gene: TRBJ2-7
abundance: many

CDR3aa: CSVVRQGGTEAFF
CDR3nt: TGCAGCGTAGTACGACAGGGTGGAACTGAAGCTTTCTTT
d_gene: TRBD1
len: 13
v_gene: TRBV29-1
j_gene: TRBJ1-1
abundance: many

CDR3aa: CASSQSPGISSYNEQFF
CDR3nt: TGTGCCAGCAGTCAATCGCCCGGGATATCGTCCTACAATGAGCAGTTCTTC
d_gene: NA
len: 17
v_gene: TRBV12-3/TRBV12-4
j_gene: TRBJ2-1
abundance: many

CDR3aa: CASSGGYSYEQYF
CDR3nt: TGTGCAAGCAGCGGCGGGTACTCCTACGAGCAGTACTTC
d_gene: NA
len: 13
v_gene: TRBV27
j_gene: TRBJ2-7
abundance: few